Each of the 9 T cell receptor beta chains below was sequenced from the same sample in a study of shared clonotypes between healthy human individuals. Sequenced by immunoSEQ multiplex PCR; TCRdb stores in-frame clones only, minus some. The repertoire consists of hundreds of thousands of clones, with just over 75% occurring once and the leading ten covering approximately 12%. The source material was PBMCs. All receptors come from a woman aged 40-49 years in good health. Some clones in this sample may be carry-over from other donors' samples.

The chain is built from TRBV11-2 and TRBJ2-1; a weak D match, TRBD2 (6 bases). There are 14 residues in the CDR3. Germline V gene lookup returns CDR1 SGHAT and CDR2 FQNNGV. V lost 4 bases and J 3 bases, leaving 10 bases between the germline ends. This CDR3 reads CASSWLGGYNEQFF. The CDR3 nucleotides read TGTGCCAGCAGCTGGCTGGGGGGCTACAATGAGCAGTTCTTC.

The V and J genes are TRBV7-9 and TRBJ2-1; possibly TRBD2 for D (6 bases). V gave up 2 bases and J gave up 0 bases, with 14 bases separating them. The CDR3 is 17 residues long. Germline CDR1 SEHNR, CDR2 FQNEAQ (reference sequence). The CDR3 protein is CASSLPRDWSSYNEQFF. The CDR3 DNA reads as TGTGCCAGCAGCTTACCCCGGGACTGGAGCTCCTACAATGAGCAGTTCTTC.

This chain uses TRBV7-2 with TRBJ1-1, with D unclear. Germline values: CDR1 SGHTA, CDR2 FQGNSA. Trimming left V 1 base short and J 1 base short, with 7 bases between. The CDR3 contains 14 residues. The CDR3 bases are TGTGCCAGCAGCTTAGACTGGGGGAACACTGAAGCTTTCTTT. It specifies CASSLDWGNTEAFF.

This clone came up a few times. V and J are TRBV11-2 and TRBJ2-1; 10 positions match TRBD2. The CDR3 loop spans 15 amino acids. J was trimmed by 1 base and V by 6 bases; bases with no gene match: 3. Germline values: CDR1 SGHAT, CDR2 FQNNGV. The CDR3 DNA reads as TGTGCCAGCAGTCAGCGGGAGGGGTCCTACAATGAGCAGTTCTTC. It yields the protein CASSQREGSYNEQFF.

CDR3 residues: CASRPGTGVTGELFF. The CDR3, as DNA: TGTGCCAGCAGACCCGGGACAGGAGTCACCGGGGAGCTGTTTTTT. V usage is TRBV5-6 and J usage is TRBJ2-2; 8 bases fit TRBD1. V trimming: 5 bases; J trimming: 4 bases; junction bases outside the gene matches: 7. The CDR3 spans 15 residues. Looked up from germline, CDR1 is SGHDT and CDR2 is YYEEEE.

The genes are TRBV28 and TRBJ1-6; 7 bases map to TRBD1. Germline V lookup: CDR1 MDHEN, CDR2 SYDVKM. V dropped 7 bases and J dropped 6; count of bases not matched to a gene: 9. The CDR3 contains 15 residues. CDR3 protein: CASTHDRDPNSPLHF. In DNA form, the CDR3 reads TGTGCCAGCACCCACGACAGGGACCCTAATTCACCCCTCCACTTT.

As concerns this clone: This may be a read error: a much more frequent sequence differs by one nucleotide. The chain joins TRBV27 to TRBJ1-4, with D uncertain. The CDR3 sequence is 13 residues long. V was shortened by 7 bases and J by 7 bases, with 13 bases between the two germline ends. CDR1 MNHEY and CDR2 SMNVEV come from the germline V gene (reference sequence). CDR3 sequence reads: CASNSGLGEKLFF. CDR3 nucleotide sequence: TGTGCCAGCAATTCCGGGCTGGGTGAAAAACTGTTTTTT.

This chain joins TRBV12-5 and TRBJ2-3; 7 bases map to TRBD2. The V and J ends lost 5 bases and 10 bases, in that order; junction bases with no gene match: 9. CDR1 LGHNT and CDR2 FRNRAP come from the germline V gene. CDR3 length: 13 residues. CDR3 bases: TGTGCTAGTGGTACTAGCGCTTACGCTGCGCAGTATTTT. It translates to CASGTSAYAAQYF.

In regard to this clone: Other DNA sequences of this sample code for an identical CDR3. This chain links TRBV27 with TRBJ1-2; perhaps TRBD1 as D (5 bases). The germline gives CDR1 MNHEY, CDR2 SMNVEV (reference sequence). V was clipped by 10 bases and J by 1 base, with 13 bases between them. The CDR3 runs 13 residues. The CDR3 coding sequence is TGTGCCACCTATGGCAGGGATAACTATGGCTACACCTTC. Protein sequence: CATYGRDNYGYTF.